A selection of T cell receptor beta chains follows, all from one sample in a study of graft-versus-host responses after intestinal transplantation. Libraries were prepared by immunoSEQ multiplex PCR; TCRdb keeps only in-frame clonotypes and omits some of them. The table includes 50,000 or so clones, under 95% detected once. The sample here was PBMCs, taken roughly 120 days after intestinal transplantation. The receptors were sampled from a human patient who received an intestinal transplant, so some T cells may come from the graft donor. Each CDR3 is given with its conserved first and last residue. The order of the fields is J gene, clone size, V gene, D gene, CDR3 DNA, CDR3 protein. A D gene is named only where the DNA matches it firmly. Only some rows state a clone size, as once, few, many or a class for expanded clones.

TRBJ1-1,.,TRBV5-5,TRBD1,TGTGCCAGCAGCTTGGGCACGACAGGGGGTTTTGGGAACACTGAAGCTTTCTTT,CASSLGTTGGFGNTEAFF
TRBJ2-7,.,TRBV28,.,TGTGCCAGCAGAATGGAAGGTCGAAGGGGCTACGAGCAGTACTTC,CASRMEGRRGYEQYF
TRBJ2-1,.,TRBV4-2,.,TGTGCCAGCAGCCAAGAATCTCTGTTGGAGGGGTACAATGAGCAGTTCTTC,CASSQESLLEGYNEQFF
TRBJ2-3,.,TRBV4-1,TRBD1,TGCGCCAGCAGCCGAGGGACAGGGGGCACTAGAGAAGATACGCAGTATTTT,CASSRGTGGTREDTQYF
TRBJ2-1,.,TRBV9,.,TGTGCCAGCAGCGTATCCCATTGGATATCGGAGGGTGAGCAGTTCTTC,CASSVSHWISEGEQFF
TRBJ2-4,.,TRBV4-1,TRBD2,TGCGCCAGCAGCCCTACTACGCGGGGGATAGCCAAAAACATTCAGTACTTC,CASSPTTRGIAKNIQYF
TRBJ2-5,.,TRBV10-1,TRBD2,TGCGCCAGCAGTCCGACTAGCGCTGAGTCCGAAGAGACCCAGTACTTC,CASSPTSAESEETQYF
TRBJ2-2,few,TRBV6-6,.,TGTGCCAGCAGTTACTTCGGCGGCACCGGGGAGCTGTTTTTT,CASSYFGGTGELFF
TRBJ2-1,.,TRBV2,TRBD2,TGTGCCAGCAGCCGAATCGGGGGAGCGGGATTGCGCGATGAGCAGTTCTTC,CASSRIGGAGLRDEQFF
TRBJ2-1,.,TRBV6-1,TRBD1,TGTGCCAGCAGTGACCCAGACAGGGTCCGGGATGAGCAGTTCTTC,CASSDPDRVRDEQFF
TRBJ2-6,.,TRBV5-4,.,TGTGCCAGCAGCTCATCACAGGGAACCAACGTCCTGACTTTC,CASSSSQGTNVLTF
TRBJ1-3,.,TRBV6-1,.,TGTGCCAGCAGCTTAGAGGACTCTGGAAACACCATATATTTT,CASSLEDSGNTIYF
TRBJ2-7,.,TRBV19,.,TGTGCCAGTACCCTGAGACACGAGAGCTCCTACGAGCAGTACTTC,CASTLRHESSYEQYF
TRBJ2-1,.,TRBV9,TRBD2,TGTGCCAGCAGCGTTTCTAGCGGGGGCGTTGGGGATGAGCAGTTCTTC,CASSVSSGGVGDEQFF
TRBJ1-2,.,TRBV11-2,.,TGTGCCAGCAGCTCGGGACGGATTTATGGCTACACCTTC,CASSSGRIYGYTF
TRBJ2-7,.,TRBV4-1,.,TGCGCCAGCAGCCTCACGGGCTATTTCGACGAGCAGTACTTC,CASSLTGYFDEQYF
TRBJ1-2,once,TRBV2,.,TGTGCCAGCAGTGAAGCGGGTGGGCGTTCCTATGGCTACACCTTC,CASSEAGGRSYGYTF
TRBJ2-1,.,TRBV4-2,TRBD2,TGTGCCAGCAGCCAAAGACTAGCGGGGACCTACAATGAGCAGTTCTTC,CASSQRLAGTYNEQFF
TRBJ2-7,.,TRBV4-1,.,TGCGCCAGCAGCCAAGGTGCATGGGGCCCCCTGGTGCAGTACTTC,CASSQGAWGPLVQYF
TRBJ1-2,few,TRBV5-6,.,TGTGCCAGCAGCCCCGGACAGTCCTCCTTTTTTAACTATGGCTACACCTTC,CASSPGQSSFFNYGYTF
TRBJ2-1,.,TRBV5-4,.,TGTGCCAGCAGGTGGGATCGTTACAATGAGCAGTTCTTC,CASRWDRYNEQFF
TRBJ1-1,.,TRBV5-1,TRBD1,TGCGCCAGCAGTTCAGACAGGGGAGGCACTGAAGCTTTCTTT,CASSSDRGGTEAFF
TRBJ1-2,.,TRBV27,TRBD1,TGTGCCAGCAGTCCTGGGACAGGGTATGGCTACACCTTC,CASSPGTGYGYTF
TRBJ2-7,.,TRBV29-1,.,TGCAGCGGCGGACTTCTCTACGAGCAGTACTTC,CSGGLLYEQYF
TRBJ2-5,.,TRBV10-3,.,TGTGCCATCAGCTACGACAGGCAAGAGACCCAGTACTTC,CAISYDRQETQYF
TRBJ2-7,.,TRBV11-2,.,TGTGCCAGCAGCTACTCGGACAGCGCGACCTACGAGCAGTACTTC,CASSYSDSATYEQYF
TRBJ1-5,once,TRBV5-8,TRBD1,TGTGCCAGCAGCTGGACAGGGCGACCCCAAAAAAATCAGCCCCAGCATTTT,CASSWTGRPQKNQPQHF
TRBJ2-6,.,TRBV18,TRBD1,TGTGCCAGCTCACCCACTTTGGGACAGTTTGGACTCTCTGGGGCCAACGTCCTGACTTTC,CASSPTLGQFGLSGANVLTF
TRBJ2-7,.,TRBV18,.,TGTGCCAGCTCACCATCGTCATCCTACGAGCAGTACTTC,CASSPSSSYEQYF
TRBJ1-3,.,TRBV6-6,TRBD1,TGTGCCAGCAGTCAGAGGGACAGGGGAAACACCATATATTTT,CASSQRDRGNTIYF
TRBJ1-5,.,TRBV7-2,.,TGTGCCAGCAGCTTAGAAGACAATCAGCCCCAGCATTTT,CASSLEDNQPQHF
TRBJ2-3,.,TRBV5-1,TRBD1,TGCGCCAGCAGCCATGGGACAGGGTCTGACACAGATACGCAGTATTTT,CASSHGTGSDTDTQYF
TRBJ2-3,.,TRBV7-9,TRBD2,TGTGCCAGCAGCTCCGGACTAGCGGGGACCACAGATACGCAGTATTTT,CASSSGLAGTTDTQYF
TRBJ2-5,few,TRBV6-1,TRBD1,TGTGCCAGCAGCAGGGGGCAATTGGAGACCCAGTACTTC,CASSRGQLETQYF
TRBJ1-5,.,TRBV15,TRBD1,TGTGCCACCAGCAGACAGGGGGCGAATCAGCCCCAGCATTTT,CATSRQGANQPQHF
TRBJ2-5,.,TRBV11-3,TRBD2,TGTGCCAGCAGCAAACTCCTGGGCGGGGGAATAAAAGAGACCCAGTACTTC,CASSKLLGGGIKETQYF
TRBJ1-1,.,TRBV5-1,.,TGCGCCAGCAGCTTCGGCAAGGAAAACACTGAAGCTTTCTTT,CASSFGKENTEAFF
TRBJ1-1,.,TRBV19,TRBD1,TGTGCCAGTAGTCGAACGACAGGGGGGGTAACTGAAGCTTTCTTT,CASSRTTGGVTEAFF
TRBJ2-5,.,TRBV28,.,TGTGCCAGCAGTTTCGCCCTTCGGGCTCCTCAAGAGACCCAGTACTTC,CASSFALRAPQETQYF